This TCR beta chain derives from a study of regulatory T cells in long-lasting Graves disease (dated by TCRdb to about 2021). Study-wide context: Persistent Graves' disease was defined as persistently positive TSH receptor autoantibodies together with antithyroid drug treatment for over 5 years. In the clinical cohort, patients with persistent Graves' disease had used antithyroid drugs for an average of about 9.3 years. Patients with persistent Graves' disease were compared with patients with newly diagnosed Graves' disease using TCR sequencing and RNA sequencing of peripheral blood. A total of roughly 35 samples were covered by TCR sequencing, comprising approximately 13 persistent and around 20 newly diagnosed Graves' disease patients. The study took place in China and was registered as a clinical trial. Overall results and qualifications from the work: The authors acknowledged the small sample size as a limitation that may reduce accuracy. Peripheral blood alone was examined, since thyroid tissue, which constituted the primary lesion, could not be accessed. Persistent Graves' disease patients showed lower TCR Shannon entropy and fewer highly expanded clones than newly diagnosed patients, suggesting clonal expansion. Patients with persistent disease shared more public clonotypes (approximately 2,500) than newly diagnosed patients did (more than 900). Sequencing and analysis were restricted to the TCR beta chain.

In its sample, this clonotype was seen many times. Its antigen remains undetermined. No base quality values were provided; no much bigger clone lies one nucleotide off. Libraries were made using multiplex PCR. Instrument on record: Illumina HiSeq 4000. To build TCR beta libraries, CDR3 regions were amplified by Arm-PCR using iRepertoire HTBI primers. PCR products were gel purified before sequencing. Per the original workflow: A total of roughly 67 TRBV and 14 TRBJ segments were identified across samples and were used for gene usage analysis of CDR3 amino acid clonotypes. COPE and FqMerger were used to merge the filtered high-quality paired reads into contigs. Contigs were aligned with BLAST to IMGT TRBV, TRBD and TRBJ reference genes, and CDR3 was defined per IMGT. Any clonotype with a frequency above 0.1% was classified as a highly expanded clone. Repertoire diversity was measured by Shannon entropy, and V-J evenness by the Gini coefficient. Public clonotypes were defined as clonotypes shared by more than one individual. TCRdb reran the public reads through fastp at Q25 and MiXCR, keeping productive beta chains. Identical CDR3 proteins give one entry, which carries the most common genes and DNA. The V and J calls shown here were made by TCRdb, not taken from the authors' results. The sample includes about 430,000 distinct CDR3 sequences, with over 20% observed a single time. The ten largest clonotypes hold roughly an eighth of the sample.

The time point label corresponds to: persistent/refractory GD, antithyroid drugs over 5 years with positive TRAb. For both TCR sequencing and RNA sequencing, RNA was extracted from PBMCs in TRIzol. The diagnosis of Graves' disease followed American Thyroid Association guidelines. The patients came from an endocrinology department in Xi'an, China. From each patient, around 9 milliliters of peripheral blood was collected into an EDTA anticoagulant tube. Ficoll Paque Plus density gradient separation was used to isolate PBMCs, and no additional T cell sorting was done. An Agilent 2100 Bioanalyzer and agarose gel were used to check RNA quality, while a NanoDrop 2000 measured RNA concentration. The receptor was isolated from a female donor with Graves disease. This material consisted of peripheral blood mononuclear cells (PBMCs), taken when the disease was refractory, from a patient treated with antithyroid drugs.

CDR3 region: CASSLGTLDYEQYF. The bases read TGTGCCAGCAGCCTCGGGACATTAGACTACGAGCAGTACTTC. In this chain, TRBV28 is recombined with TRBJ2-7, and perhaps TRBD1 as D gene, on 6 matching bases. CDR1 is given as MDHEN and CDR2 as SYDVKM, both from the germline V gene. From the cysteine up to the phenylalanine, the CDR3 has a length of 14 residues. Only CDR3 DNA is held: 42 bases, read in frame from base 1. Deletion took 6 bases off V and 3 bases off J, with a span of 15 bases between the germline ends.